A selection of T cell receptor beta chains follows, all from one sample in a study of T-cell memory formation after mild COVID-19. One entry per CDR3 protein, called by TCRdb with MiXCR from the 5' RACE reads. The data contain tens of thousands of distinct CDR3 sequences, around 25% of them singletons. The specimen sequenced was PBMCs or a T cell subset sorted from them (not recorded which). The receptors derive from a man aged 18-30 years who had mild COVID-19 (a few samples of this study predate the infection). Cell type and time point are not known. CDR3s leave out the opening cysteine and the closing phenylalanine or tryptophan. D genes are given only for firm matches.

D gene	J gene	V gene	CDR3 protein
TRBD1	TRBJ1-1	TRBV7-9	ASSFGDRGFVEAF
-	TRBJ2-2	TRBV11-2	ASSPDKGGSRKLF
-	TRBJ1-2	TRBV27	ASSLGAGLAYGYT
TRBD1	TRBJ1-1	TRBV29-1	SVEWTGFGEAF
-	TRBJ1-5	TRBV7-9	ASSGWGGSNQPQH
TRBD2	TRBJ2-5	TRBV7-2	ASSSGLAGGETQY
-	TRBJ1-1	TRBV6-1	ASRDRVLTEAF
TRBD1	TRBJ1-5	TRBV12-3/TRBV12-4	ASRRQGRGVNQPQH
-	TRBJ2-5	TRBV7-9	ASSQRTVQETQY
-	TRBJ2-5	TRBV7-9	ASSQETQY
-	TRBJ2-1	TRBV4-3	ASSQTSGEQF
TRBD1	TRBJ2-3	TRBV30	AWRRQGVMMGTQY
TRBD1	TRBJ1-1	TRBV27	ASKTQTGGTKAF
-	TRBJ1-1	TRBV4-1	ASSQRNTEAF
-	TRBJ1-1	TRBV5-1	ASSLSTGPATEAF
-	TRBJ2-1	TRBV10-3	ATEAADSYNEQF
-	TRBJ2-1	TRBV6-2/TRBV6-3	ASKSSYNEQF